The clone carrying this T cell receptor (beta chain) was picked up many times. The target antigen is unknown. This record belongs to a study of molecular identifiers for immune sequencing clone quantification. Findings and caveats of the study: Single-cell amounts of spiked Jurkat TCR RNA were reportedly detectable among some 1 million naive cells. Identical barcode-sharing TCR molecules could lead to underestimated sizes for highly expanded clones.

It was from 20,000 to 1,000,000 sorted cells, with 10%, 30% or 50% RNA, that naive CD8 libraries came. V was clipped by 3 bases and J by 4 bases; unmatched bases: 5. The CDR3 length is 15 residues. Germline V gene data show CDR1 as SGHTA and CDR2 as FQGNSA. The use of previously described methods and listed TCR primers produced the bulk TCR libraries. MiXCR was run by TCRdb on the PCR reads, yielding one entry per CDR3 protein. The sample lists hundreds of thousands of distinct CDR3 sequences; just under 20% were seen once. This chain uses TRBV7-2 with TRBJ2-7; 11 bases fit TRBD2. The clonotype comes from a human donor in good health. Some libraries in this study had Jurkat cell RNA spiked in. The sample consisted of naive CD8+ T cells from blood, with Jurkat cell RNA spiked in. Subset of the sample: FACS-sorted CD8+CD4-CCR7+CD45RA+ naive T cells. The CDR3 DNA reads as TGTGCCAGCAGCTTGGGTAGCGGGGGGGCTTACGAGCAGTACTTC. Translation: CASSLGSGGAYEQYF.